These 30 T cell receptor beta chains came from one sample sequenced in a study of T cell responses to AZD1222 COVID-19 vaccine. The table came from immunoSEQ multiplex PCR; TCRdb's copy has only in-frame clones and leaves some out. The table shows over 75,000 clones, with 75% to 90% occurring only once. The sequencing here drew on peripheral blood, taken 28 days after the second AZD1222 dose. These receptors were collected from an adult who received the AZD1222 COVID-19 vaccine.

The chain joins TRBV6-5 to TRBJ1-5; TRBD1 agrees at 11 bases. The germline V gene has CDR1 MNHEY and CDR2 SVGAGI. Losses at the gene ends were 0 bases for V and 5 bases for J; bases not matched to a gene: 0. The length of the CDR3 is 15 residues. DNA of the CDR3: TGTGCCAGCAGTTACTCGGGACAGGGGGATCAGCCCCAGCATTTT. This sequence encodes CASSYSGQGDQPQHF.

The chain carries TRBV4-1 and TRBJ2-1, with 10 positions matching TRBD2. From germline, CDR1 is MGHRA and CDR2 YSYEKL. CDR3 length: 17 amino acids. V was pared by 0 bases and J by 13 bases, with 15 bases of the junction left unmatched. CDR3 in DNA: TGCGCCAGCAGCCAAGATCTCTTGTCGGCTAGCGGGAGAGGCCAGTTCTTC. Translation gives CASSQDLLSASGRGQFF.

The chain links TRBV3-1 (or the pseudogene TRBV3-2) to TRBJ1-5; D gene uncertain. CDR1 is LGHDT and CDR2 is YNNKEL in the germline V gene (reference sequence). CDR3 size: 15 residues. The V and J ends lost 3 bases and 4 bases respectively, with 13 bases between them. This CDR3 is CASSQDLLRNQPQHF. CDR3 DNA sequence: TGTGCCAGCAGCCAGGATCTTCTCAGGAATCAGCCCCAGCATTTT.

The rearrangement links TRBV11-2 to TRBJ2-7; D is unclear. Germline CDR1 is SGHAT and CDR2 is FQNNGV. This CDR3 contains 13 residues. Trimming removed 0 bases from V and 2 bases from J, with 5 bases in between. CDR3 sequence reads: CASSLDRPYEQYF. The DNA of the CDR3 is TGTGCCAGCAGCTTAGATCGGCCCTACGAGCAGTACTTC.

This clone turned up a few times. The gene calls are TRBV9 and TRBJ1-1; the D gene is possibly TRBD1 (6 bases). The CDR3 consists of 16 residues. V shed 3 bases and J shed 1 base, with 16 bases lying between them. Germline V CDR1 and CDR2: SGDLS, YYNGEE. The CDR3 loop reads CASSDGTLIRNTEAFF. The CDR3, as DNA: TGTGCCAGCAGCGACGGGACATTGATCCGGAACACTGAAGCTTTCTTT.

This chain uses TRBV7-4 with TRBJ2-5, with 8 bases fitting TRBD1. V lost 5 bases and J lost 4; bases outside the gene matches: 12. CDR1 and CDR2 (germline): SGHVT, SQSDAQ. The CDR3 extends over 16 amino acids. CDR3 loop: CASSRRQGRFRETQYF. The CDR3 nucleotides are TGTGCCAGCAGCAGGCGACAGGGGCGTTTTCGAGAGACCCAGTACTTC.

The CDR3 loop is CASSFRGTEAFF. DNA of the CDR3: TGTGCCAGCAGCTTTCGGGGCACTGAAGCTTTCTTT. The genes are TRBV13 and TRBJ1-1, with no clear D. CDR1 and CDR2 (germline): PRHDT, FYEKMQ (reference sequence). This CDR3 has 12 residues. The germline V and J ends were trimmed by 3 bases and 4 bases, with 6 bases remaining between them.

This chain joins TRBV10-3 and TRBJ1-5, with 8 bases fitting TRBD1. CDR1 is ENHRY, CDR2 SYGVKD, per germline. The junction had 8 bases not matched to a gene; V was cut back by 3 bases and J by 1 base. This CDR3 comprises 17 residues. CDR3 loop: CAISDHRGRVSNQPQHF. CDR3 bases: TGTGCCATCAGTGACCACAGGGGGAGAGTAAGCAATCAGCCCCAGCATTTT.

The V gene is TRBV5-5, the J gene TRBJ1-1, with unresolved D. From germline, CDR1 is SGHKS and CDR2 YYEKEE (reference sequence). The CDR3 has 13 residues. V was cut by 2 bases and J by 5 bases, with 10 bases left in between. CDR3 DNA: TGTGCCAGCAGCTTCCGGAGCTCGACTGAAGCTTTCTTT. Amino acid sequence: CASSFRSSTEAFF.

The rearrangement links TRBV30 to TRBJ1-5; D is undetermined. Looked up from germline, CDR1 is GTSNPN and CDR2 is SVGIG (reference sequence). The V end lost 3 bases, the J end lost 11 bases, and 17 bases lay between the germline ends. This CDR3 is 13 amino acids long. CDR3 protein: CAWSLPRVTAQHF. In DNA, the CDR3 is TGTGCCTGGAGCCTCCCTCGGGTCACGGCCCAGCATTTT.

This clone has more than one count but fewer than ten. CDR3 protein: CASRAGNTGELFF. The CDR3 nucleotides are TGTGCCAGTAGGGCAGGGAACACCGGGGAGCTGTTTTTT. This chain connects TRBV19 to TRBJ2-2, with D unresolved. Trimming stripped 6 bases from V and 1 base from J, with 6 bases between. Germline V CDR1 and CDR2: LNHDA, SQIVND (reference sequence). This CDR3 spans 13 amino acids.

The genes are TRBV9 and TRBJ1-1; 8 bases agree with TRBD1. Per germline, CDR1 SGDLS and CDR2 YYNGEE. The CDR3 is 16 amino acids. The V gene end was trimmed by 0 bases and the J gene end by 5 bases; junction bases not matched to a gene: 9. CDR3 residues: CASSVESGTGTTEAFF. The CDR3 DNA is TGTGCCAGCAGCGTAGAATCCGGGACAGGTACAACTGAAGCTTTCTTT. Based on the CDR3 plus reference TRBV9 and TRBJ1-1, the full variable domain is DSGVTQTPKHLITATGQRVTLRCSPRSGDLSVYWYQQSLDQGLQFLIQYYNGEERAKGNILERFSAQQFPDLHSELNLSSLELGDSALYFCASSVESGTGTTEAFFGQGTRLTVV.

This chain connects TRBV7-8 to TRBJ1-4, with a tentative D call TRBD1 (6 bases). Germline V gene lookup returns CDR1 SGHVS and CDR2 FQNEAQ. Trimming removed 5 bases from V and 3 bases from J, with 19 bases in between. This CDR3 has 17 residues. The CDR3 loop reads CASSGSGRGQANEKLFF. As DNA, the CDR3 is TGTGCCAGCAGCGGGAGCGGCAGGGGCCAGGCTAATGAAAAACTGTTTTTT.

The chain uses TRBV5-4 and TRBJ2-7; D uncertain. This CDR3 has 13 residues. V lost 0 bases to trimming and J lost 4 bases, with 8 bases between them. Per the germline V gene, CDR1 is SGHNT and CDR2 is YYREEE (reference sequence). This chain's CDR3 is CASSLEEEYEQYF. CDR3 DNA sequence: TGTGCCAGCAGCTTGGAAGAAGAGTACGAGCAGTACTTC.

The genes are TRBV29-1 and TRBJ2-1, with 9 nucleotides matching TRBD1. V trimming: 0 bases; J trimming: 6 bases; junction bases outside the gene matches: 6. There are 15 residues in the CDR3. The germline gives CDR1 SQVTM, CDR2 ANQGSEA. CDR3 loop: CSVEDRGTGTNEQFF. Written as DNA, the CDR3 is TGCAGCGTTGAAGATCGGGGGACAGGGACCAATGAGCAGTTCTTC.

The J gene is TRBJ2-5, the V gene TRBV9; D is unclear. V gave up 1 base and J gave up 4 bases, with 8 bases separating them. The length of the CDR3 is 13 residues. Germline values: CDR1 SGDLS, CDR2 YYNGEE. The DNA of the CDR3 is TGTGCCAGCAGCGTATTCACGGGAGAGACCCAGTACTTC. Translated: CASSVFTGETQYF.

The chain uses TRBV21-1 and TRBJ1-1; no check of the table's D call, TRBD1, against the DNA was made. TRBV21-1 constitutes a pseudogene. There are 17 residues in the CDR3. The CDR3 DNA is TGTGCCAGCAGCAACTCCGGGACAGGGGCACCGAACACTGAAGCTTTCTTT. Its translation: CASSNSGTGAPNTEAFF.

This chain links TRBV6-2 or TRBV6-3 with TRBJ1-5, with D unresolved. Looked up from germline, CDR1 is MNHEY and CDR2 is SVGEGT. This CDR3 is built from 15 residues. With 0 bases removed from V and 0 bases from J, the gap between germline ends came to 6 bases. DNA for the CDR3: TGTGCCAGCAGTTACTCCAGTTATAGCAATCAGCCCCAGCATTTT. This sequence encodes CASSYSSYSNQPQHF.

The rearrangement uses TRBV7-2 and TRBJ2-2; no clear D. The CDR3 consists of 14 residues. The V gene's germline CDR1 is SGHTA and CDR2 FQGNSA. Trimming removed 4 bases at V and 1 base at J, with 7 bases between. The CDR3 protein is CASSYSRNTGELFF. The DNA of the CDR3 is TGTGCCAGCAGCTACAGCAGGAACACCGGGGAGCTGTTTTTT.

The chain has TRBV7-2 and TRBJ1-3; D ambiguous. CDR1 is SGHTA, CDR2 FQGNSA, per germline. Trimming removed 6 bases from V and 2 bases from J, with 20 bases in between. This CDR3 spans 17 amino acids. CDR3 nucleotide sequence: TGTGCCAGCAGTCTAGGGTATTTTCGGGAGGCTGGAAACACCATATATTTT. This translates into CASSLGYFREAGNTIYF.

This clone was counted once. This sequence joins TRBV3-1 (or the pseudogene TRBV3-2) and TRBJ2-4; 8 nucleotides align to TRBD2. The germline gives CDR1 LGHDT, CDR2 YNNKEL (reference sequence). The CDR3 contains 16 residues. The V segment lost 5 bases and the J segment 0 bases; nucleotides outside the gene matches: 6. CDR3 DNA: TGTGCCAGCAGCTCACGGGAGGGGGTAGCCAAAAACATTCAGTACTTC. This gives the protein CASSSREGVAKNIQYF.

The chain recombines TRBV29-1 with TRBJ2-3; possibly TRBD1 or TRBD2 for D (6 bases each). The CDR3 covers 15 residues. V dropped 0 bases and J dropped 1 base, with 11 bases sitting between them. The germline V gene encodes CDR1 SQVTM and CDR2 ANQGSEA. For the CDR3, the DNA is TGCAGCGTTGAAGATCGAAGGGGGGGCACAGATACGCAGTATTTT. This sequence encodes CSVEDRRGGTDTQYF.

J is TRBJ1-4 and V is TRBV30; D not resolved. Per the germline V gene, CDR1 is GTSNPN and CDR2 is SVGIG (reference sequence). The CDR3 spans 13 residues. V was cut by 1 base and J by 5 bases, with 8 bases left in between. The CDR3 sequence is CAWSGSLNEKLFF. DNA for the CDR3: TGTGCCTGGAGTGGCAGTTTGAATGAAAAACTGTTTTTT.

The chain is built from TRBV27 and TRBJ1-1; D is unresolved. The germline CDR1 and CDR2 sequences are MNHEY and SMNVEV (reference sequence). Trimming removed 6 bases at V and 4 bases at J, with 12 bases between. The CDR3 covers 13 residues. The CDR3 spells CASRRTGVTEAFF. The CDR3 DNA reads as TGTGCCAGCAGGCGCACCGGGGTCACTGAAGCTTTCTTT.

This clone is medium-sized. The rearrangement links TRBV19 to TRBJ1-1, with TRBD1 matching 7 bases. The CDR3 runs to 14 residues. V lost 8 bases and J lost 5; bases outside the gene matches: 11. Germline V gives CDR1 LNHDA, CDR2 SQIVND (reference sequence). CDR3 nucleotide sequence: TGTGCCAGTGGTTACACAGGGGAAGGAACTGAAGCTTTCTTT. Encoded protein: CASGYTGEGTEAFF.

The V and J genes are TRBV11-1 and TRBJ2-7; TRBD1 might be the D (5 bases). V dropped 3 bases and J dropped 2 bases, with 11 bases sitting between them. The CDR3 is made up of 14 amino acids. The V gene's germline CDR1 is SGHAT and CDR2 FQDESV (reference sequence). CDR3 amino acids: CASSFFGHPYEQYF. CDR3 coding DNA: TGTGCCAGCAGCTTCTTCGGACATCCCTACGAGCAGTACTTC. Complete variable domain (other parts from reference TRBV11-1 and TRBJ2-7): EAEVAQSPRYKITEKSQAVAFWCDPISGHATLYWYRQILGQGPELLVQFQDESVVDDSQLPKDRFSAERLKGVDSTLKIQPAELGDSAMYLCASSFFGHPYEQYFGPGTRLTVT.

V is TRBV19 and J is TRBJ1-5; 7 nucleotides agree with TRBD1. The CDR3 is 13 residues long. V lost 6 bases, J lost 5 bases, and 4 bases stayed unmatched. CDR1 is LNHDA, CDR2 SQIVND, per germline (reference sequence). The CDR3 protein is CASRGTVYQPQHF. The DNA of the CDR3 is TGTGCCAGTAGAGGGACAGTATATCAGCCCCAGCATTTT.

The CDR3 DNA reads as TGTGCCAGCACCACCCTTGGACAGGGAAATTCACCCCTCCACTTT. Its translation is CASTTLGQGNSPLHF. The chain is built from TRBV5-6 and TRBJ1-6, with 8 bases matching TRBD1. Losses at the gene ends were 6 bases for V and 7 bases for J; bases not matched to a gene: 9. Germline values: CDR1 SGHDT, CDR2 YYEEEE. The CDR3 loop spans 15 amino acids.

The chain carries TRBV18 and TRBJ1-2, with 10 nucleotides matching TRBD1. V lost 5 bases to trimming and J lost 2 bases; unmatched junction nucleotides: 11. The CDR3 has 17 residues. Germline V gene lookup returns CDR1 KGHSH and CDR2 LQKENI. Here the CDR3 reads CASSDNTGQGVNYGYTF. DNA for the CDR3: TGTGCCAGCTCAGACAACACAGGACAGGGGGTAAACTATGGCTACACCTTC.

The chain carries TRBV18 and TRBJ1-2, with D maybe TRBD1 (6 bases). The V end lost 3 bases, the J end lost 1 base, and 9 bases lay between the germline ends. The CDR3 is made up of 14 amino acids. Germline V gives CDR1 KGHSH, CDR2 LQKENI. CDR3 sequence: CASSPTGNNYGYTF. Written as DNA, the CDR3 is TGTGCCAGCTCACCGACAGGCAATAACTATGGCTACACCTTC.